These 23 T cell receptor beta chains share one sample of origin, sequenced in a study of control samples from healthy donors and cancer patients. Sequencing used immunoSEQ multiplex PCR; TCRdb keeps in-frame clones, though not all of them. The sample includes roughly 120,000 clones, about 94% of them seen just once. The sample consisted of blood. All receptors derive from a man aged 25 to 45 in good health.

CDR3 in amino acids: CASSPGTSGGYEQYF. The CDR3, as DNA: TGTGCCAGCAGTCCGGGGACTAGCGGGGGCTACGAGCAGTACTTC. This rearrangement joins TRBV27 to TRBJ2-7; 14 bases fit TRBD2. After removal of 5 bases from V and 3 bases from J, the junction contained 3 bases not matched to a gene. Germline V gene data show CDR1 as MNHEY and CDR2 as SMNVEV (reference sequence). The CDR3 runs to 15 residues.

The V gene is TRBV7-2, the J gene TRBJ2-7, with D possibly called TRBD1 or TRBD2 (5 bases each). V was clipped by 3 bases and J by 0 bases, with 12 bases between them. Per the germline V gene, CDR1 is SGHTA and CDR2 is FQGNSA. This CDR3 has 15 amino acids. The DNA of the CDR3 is TGTGCCAGCAGCTTGAGGGGCCCTAGCTCCTACGAGCAGTACTTC. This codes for CASSLRGPSSYEQYF.

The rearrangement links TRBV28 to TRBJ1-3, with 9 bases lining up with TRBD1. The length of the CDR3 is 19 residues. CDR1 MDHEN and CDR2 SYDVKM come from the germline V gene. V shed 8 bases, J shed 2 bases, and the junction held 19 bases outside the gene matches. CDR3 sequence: CASLHTPGQGRFAGNTIYF. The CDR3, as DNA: TGTGCCAGCCTACACACACCGGGACAGGGTAGATTCGCTGGAAACACCATATATTTT. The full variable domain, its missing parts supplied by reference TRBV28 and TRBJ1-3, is DVKVTQSSRYLVKRTGEKVFLECVQDMDHENMFWYRQDPGLGLRLIYFSYDVKMKEKGDIPEGYSVSREKKERFSLILESASTNQTSMYLCASLHTPGQGRFAGNTIYFGEGSWLTVV.

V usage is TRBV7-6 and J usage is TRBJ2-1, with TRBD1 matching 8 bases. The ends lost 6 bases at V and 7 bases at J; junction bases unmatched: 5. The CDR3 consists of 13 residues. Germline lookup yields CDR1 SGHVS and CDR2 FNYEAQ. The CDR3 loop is CASRGQAGNEQFF. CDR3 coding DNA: TGTGCCAGCAGGGGACAGGCAGGTAATGAGCAGTTCTTC. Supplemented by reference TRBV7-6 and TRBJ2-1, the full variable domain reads GAGVSQSPRYKVTKRGQDVALRCDPISGHVSLYWYRQALGQGPEFLTYFNYEAQQDKSGLPNDRFSAERPEGSISTLTIQRTEQRDSAMYRCASRGQAGNEQFFGPGTRLTVL.

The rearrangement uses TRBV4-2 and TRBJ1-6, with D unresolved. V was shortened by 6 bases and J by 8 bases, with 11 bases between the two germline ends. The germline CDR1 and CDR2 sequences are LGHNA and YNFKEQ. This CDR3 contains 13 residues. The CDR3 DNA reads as TGTGCCAGCAGAGGTGGTGGTGATTCACCCCTCCACTTT. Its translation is CASRGGGDSPLHF.

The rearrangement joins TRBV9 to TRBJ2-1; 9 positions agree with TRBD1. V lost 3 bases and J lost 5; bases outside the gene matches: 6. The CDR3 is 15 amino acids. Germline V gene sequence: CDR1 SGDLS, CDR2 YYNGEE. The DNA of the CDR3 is TGTGCCAGCAGCGCGATCGGGACAGGGAACAATGAGCAGTTCTTC. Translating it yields CASSAIGTGNNEQFF.

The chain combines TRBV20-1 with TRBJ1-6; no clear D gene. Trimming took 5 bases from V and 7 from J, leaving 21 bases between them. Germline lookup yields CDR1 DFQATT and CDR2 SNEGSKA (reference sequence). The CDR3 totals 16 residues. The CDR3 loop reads CSAGGVMAGGNSPLHF. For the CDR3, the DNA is TGCAGTGCTGGTGGAGTTATGGCCGGTGGGAATTCACCCCTCCACTTT.

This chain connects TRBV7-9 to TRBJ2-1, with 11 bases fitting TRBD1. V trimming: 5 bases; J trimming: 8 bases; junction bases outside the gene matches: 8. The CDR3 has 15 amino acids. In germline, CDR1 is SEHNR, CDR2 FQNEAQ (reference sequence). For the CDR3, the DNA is TGTGCCAGCAGCGTCGGGACAGGGGGTCAAGATGAGCAGTTCTTC. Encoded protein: CASSVGTGGQDEQFF.

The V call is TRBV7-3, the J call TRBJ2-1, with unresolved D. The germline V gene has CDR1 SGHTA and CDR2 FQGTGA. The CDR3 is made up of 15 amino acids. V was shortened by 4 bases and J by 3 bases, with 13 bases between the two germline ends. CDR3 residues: CASSSPSRHYNEQFF. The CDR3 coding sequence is TGTGCCAGCAGCTCCCCCAGTAGGCACTACAATGAGCAGTTCTTC.

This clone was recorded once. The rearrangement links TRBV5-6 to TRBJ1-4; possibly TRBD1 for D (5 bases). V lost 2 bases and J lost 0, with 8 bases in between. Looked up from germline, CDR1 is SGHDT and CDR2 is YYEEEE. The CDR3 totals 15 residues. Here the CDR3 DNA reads TGTGCCAGCAGCTTAACAGGAACAACTAATGAAAAACTGTTTTTT. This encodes CASSLTGTTNEKLFF.

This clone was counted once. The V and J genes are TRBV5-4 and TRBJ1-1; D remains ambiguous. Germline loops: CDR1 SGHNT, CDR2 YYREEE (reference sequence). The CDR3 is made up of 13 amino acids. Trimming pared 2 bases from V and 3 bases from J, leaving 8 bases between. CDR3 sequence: CASSLWADTEAFF. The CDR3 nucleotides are TGTGCCAGCAGCTTATGGGCGGACACTGAAGCTTTCTTT.

The CDR3, as DNA: TGTGCCAGCAGTTATAACGTTCTCAACACTGAAGCTTTCTTT. It yields the protein CASSYNVLNTEAFF. The V gene is TRBV6-5, the J gene TRBJ1-1; D not resolved. V was pared by 3 bases and J by 2 bases, with 10 bases between. The CDR3 runs 14 residues. Germline values: CDR1 MNHEY, CDR2 SVGAGI.

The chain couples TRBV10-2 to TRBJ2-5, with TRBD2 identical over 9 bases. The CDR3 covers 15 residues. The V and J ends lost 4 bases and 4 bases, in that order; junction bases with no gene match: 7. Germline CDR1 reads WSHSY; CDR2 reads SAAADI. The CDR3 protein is CASSVGGGALETQYF. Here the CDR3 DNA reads TGCGCCAGCAGTGTCGGCGGGGGGGCGTTAGAGACCCAGTACTTC.

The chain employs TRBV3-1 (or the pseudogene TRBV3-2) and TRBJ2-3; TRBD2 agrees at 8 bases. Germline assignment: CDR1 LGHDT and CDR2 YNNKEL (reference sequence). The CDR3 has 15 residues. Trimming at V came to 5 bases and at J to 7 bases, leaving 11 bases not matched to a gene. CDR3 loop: CASSSGGAVSHTQYF. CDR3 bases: TGTGCCAGCAGCAGCGGGGGAGCCGTCTCCCATACGCAGTATTTT.

The CDR3 here is CAISEITGGTEAFF. The CDR3, as DNA: TGTGCCATCAGTGAAATTACAGGGGGCACTGAAGCTTTCTTT. The V gene is TRBV10-3, the J gene TRBJ1-1; 8 nucleotides line up with TRBD1. Germline CDR1 ENHRY, CDR2 SYGVKD. This CDR3 is 14 amino acids long. After removal of 3 bases from V and 4 bases from J, the junction contained 4 bases not matched to a gene.

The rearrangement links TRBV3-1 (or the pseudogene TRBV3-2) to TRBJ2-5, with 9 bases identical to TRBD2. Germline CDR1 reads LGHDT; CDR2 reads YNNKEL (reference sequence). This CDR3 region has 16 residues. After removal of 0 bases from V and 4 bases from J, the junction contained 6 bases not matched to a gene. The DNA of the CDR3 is TGTGCCAGCAGCCAAGATCGGAGCGGGGGGAGAGAGACCCAGTACTTC. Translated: CASSQDRSGGRETQYF.

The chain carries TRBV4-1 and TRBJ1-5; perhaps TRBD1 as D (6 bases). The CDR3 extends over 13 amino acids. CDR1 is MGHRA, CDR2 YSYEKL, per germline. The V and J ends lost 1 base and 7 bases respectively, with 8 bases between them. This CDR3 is CASSQGGGQPQHF. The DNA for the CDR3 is TGCGCCAGCAGCCAAGGAGGGGGGCAGCCCCAGCATTTT.

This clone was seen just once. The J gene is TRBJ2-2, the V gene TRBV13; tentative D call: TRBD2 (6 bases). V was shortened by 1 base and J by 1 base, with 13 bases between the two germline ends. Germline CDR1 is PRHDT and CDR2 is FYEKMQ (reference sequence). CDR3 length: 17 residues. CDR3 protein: CASSLDGEVLNTGELFF. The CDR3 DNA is TGTGCCAGCAGCTTAGATGGGGAGGTCCTGAACACCGGGGAGCTGTTTTTT.

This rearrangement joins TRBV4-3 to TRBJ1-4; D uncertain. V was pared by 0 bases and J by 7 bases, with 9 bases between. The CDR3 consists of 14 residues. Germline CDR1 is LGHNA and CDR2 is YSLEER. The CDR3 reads CASSQEFRVEKLFF. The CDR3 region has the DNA TGCGCCAGCAGCCAAGAGTTCCGGGTTGAAAAACTGTTTTTT.

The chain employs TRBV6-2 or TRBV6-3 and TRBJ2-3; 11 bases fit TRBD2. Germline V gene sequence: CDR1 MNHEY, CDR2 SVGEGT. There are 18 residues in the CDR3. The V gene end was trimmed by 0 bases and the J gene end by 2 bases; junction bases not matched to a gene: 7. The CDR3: CASSYSGLAGGHTDTQYF. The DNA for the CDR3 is TGTGCCAGCAGTTACTCCGGGCTAGCGGGGGGTCACACAGATACGCAGTATTTT.

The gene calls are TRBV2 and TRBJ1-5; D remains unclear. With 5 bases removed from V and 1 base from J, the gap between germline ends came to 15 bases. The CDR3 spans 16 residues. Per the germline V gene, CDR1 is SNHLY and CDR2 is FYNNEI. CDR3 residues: CASSLIGTSSNQPQHF. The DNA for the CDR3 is TGTGCCAGCAGTTTAATAGGAACATCAAGCAATCAGCCCCAGCATTTT.

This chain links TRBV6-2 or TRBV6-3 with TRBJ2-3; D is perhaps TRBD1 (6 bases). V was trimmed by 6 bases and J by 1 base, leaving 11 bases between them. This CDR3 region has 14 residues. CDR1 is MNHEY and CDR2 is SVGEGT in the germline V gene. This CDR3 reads CASSQYRGTDTQYF. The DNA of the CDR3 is TGTGCCAGCAGCCAATACAGGGGCACAGATACGCAGTATTTT.

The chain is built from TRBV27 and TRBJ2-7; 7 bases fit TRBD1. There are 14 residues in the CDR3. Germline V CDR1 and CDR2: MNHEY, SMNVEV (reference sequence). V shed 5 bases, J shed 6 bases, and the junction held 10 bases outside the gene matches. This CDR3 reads CASSLLQGSAEQYF. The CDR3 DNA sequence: TGTGCCAGCAGTCTACTACAGGGGTCGGCCGAGCAGTACTTC.